This T cell receptor (beta chain) comes out of a study of cytomegalovirus exposure and HLA in healthy donors. Turning to the study itself: In terms of ancestry, the Caucasian-associated cluster contained roughly 81% of the roughly 400 genotyped donors.

Turning to this clone: The antigen is not known. It may be a read error: a sequence one base away is much more abundant.

60 Vbeta and 13 Jbeta primers were used in PCR. Clones were read by immunoSEQ multiplex PCR, and TCRdb kept only the in-frame ones, dropping some. The sample lists approximately 61,000 clones; around 72% were seen once. The CDR3 runs to 16 residues. CDR1 is SGHVT, CDR2 SQSDAQ, per germline. Notes on the study in general: With later analysis, a missense DCLRE1C variant became linked to TCR beta V- and J-gene trimming.

Sequenced material: PBMCs. V and J are TRBV7-4 and TRBJ2-7; D remains ambiguous. The sequence was collected from a man in his fifties or sixties in good health and CMV-seropositive. CDR3 coding DNA: TGCGCCAGCAGCCAAGAAGCAGGAAAAGGCTACTACGAGCAGTACTTC. As protein: CASSQEAGKGYYEQYF.